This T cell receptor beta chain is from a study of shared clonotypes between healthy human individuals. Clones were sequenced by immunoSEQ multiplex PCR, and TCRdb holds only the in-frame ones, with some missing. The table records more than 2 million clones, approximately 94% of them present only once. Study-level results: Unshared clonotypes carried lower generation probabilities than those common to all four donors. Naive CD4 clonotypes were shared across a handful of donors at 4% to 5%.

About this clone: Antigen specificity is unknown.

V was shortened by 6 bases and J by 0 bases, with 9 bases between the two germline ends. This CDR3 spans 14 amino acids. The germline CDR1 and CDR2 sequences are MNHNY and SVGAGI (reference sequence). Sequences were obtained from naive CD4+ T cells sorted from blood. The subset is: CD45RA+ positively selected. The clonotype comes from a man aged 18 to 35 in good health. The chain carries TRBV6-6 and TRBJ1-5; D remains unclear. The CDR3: CASSPNTSNQPQHF. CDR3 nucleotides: TGTGCCAGCAGCCCGAATACTAGCAATCAGCCCCAGCATTTT.